This T cell receptor beta chain was obtained from a study of early T cells in non-severe SARS-CoV-2 infection. Overall study context: The sequenced material was bulk RNA from unsorted whole blood, and its chains were unpaired. Broader study findings: Matching against VDJdb likely underestimated virus-specific expansions, favoring anti-spike CD8.

This clonotype was seen many times. Its antigen is as yet unknown. The library protocol tagged individual cDNA molecules with unique molecular identifiers. In TCRdb, the 5' RACE reads were re-called with MiXCR into one record per CDR3 protein. The sample has some 70,000 distinct CDR3 sequences; 8.5% to 10% are singletons. Germline CDR1 reads SGHDT; CDR2 reads YYEEEE. V lost 3 bases and J lost 13; bases outside the gene matches: 13. The CDR3 contains 15 residues. Input material: whole blood. The V and J genes are TRBV5-6 and TRBJ2-1; 10 bases align to TRBD2. The sequence was collected from an adult who was a healthcare worker with PCR-confirmed SARS-CoV-2 infection or an uninfected control (not recorded which). Here the CDR3 DNA reads TGTGCCAGCAGCTCCGTTAAGAATAGCGGGGGGTTTCAGTTCTTC. Translated: CASSSVKNSGGFQFF.